This TCR beta chain was recovered during a study of T cells in tumors and immune-related adverse events (dated by TCRdb to the early 2020s). Details on this clone: Its recognized antigen is unknown. No much larger clone is present one base from it, and per-base qualities are unavailable.

The meaning of the sample's treatment or condition label: nivolumab (PD-1 blockade) given before sampling. The DNeasy Blood and Tissue Kit was used to extract DNA from the formalin-fixed paraffin-embedded specimens. Using the immunoSEQ assay, the TCR beta locus was amplified and sequenced, producing bulk TCR Vbeta CDR3 data. The authors processed their data as follows. CDR3s were excluded if they were non-productive, were shorter than 7 amino acids, or did not start with C or end with F/W. Only specimens with at least 1000 reads were analysed, and clonotypes were defined at the amino acid level. To compute clonality, Pielou's evenness was subtracted from 1. To equalize library sizes, abundance-weighted random subsampling with replacement was performed 100 times so that 95% confidence intervals could be reported. The Morisita overlap index was used to quantify repertoire overlap, and for each specimen the top 40 clones were checked for overlap with the irAE. TCRdb retrieved this table from immuneACCESS and kept in-frame rearrangements only. Not all clones are present; in checked studies, unresolved V genes account for under half, and no reason is known for the remainder. That table supplies the V and J calls and clone size; D and trimming were determined from the DNA. This sample gives around 10,000 clones in total; approximately 90% of them show up just once. 1.4% to 1.5% of the sample lies in the top ten.

Trimmed from V: 5 bases; trimmed from J: 0 bases; junction bases lacking a gene match: 11. The germline V gene (reference sequence) yields LNHDA for CDR1 and SQIVND for CDR2. The CDR3 covers 18 residues, taking in both the cysteine and the phenylalanine. Only CDR3 DNA is held: 54 bases, read in frame from base 1. This sequence was found in a female donor with metastatic renal cell carcinoma. The source material was lymph node tissue, sampled from a patient treated with anti-PD-1 therapy. The rearrangement combines TRBV19 with TRBJ2-3, with TRBD2 matching 10 junction bases. CDR3 protein: CASSGGTSGTPSTDTQYF. The nucleotides are TGTGCCAGTAGTGGGGGAACTAGCGGGACGCCTAGCACAGATACGCAGTATTTT.